One sample yielded the 16 T cell receptor beta chains listed below, sequenced in a study of Ad26.COV2.S vaccination and SARS-CoV-2 variants (dated by TCRdb to 2020 to 2022). The sample's treatment or condition label, in plain terms: roughly 18 received Ad26.COV2.S at low or high dose, single or two shots; roughly five received placebo; per-sample allocation not given. For vaccine and placebo recipients, the sequenced repertoires came from samples collected on day 63 after the first injection. Library preparation employed the immunoSEQ multiplex PCR assay. TCRdb took this table from immuneACCESS and kept in-frame rearrangements with V and J called. Such tables lack part of the clones; where checked against another copy, unresolved V genes explain under half of the gap, and the rest is unexplained. Here the sample has about 370,000 clones; less than 90% occur a single time. The ten top clones hold 3.5% of the sample.

The sequencing here drew on peripheral blood, taken in a trial of Ad26.COV2.S vaccine versus placebo. The receptors derive from a person aged 18 to 59 who received the Ad26.COV2.S COVID-19 vaccine or a placebo.

This clone has a single count. This sample includes further DNA sequences coding for the same CDR3. The chain has TRBV20-1 and TRBJ1-1; D unresolved. CDR3 length: 13 residues. V lost 3 bases to trimming and J lost 0 bases, with 8 bases between them. Germline lookup yields CDR1 DFQATT and CDR2 SNEGSKA (reference sequence). CDR3 coding DNA: TGCAGTGCTAGTACCGACATGAACACTGAAGCTTTCTTT. Amino acids: CSASTDMNTEAFF.

The chain links TRBV5-1 to TRBJ1-5; no clear D. The CDR3 runs to 13 residues. The V end lost 2 bases, the J end lost 5 bases, and 8 bases lay between the germline ends. Germline CDR1 and CDR2: SGHRS and YFSETQ. CDR3 in DNA: TGCGCCAGCAGCTTCACGGGAGATCAGCCCCAGCATTTT. This encodes CASSFTGDQPQHF. The full variable domain, completed using reference TRBV5-1 and TRBJ1-5, is KAGVTQTPRYLIKTRGQQVTLSCSPISGHRSVSWYQQTPGQGLQFLFEYFSETQRNKGNFPGRFSGRQFSNSRSEMNVSTLELGDSALYLCASSFTGDQPQHFGDGTRLSIL.

The rearrangement links TRBV7-9 to TRBJ2-3, with D tentatively TRBD2 (6 bases). V shed 2 bases and J shed 6 bases, with 12 bases lying between them. Germline V gene data show CDR1 as SEHNR and CDR2 as FQNEAQ (reference sequence). CDR3 length equals 14 residues. The CDR3 loop is CASSLLAGRDTQYF. The CDR3 region has the DNA TGTGCCAGCAGCTTACTGGCGGGGAGGGATACGCAGTATTTT.

The chain carries TRBV19 and TRBJ1-5; the match to TRBD1 covers 8 bases. The CDR3 contains 16 residues. After removal of 6 bases from V and 3 bases from J, the junction contained 10 bases not matched to a gene. Germline V gives CDR1 LNHDA, CDR2 SQIVND (reference sequence). As DNA, the CDR3 is TGTGCCAGTAGCAATGCCCGGGACAGGCTCAATCAGCCCCAGCATTTT. Its protein product is CASSNARDRLNQPQHF.

This chain connects TRBV7-2 to TRBJ2-1, with 7 bases that match TRBD2. The CDR3 consists of 14 residues. After removal of 2 bases from V and 9 bases from J, the junction contained 7 bases not matched to a gene. Germline lookup yields CDR1 SGHTA and CDR2 FQGNSA. The CDR3 DNA reads as TGTGCCAGCAGCTTATTTCGGGGGGAGAGTGAGCAGTTCTTC. Translation: CASSLFRGESEQFF. Complete variable domain (other parts from reference TRBV7-2 and TRBJ2-1): GAGVSQSPSNKVTEKGKDVELRCDPISGHTALYWYRQSLGQGLEFLIYFQGNSAPDKSGLPSDRFSAERTGGSVSTLTIQRTQQEDSAVYLCASSLFRGESEQFFGPGTRLTVL.

The chain couples TRBV3-1 (or the pseudogene TRBV3-2) to TRBJ2-7; D unresolved. Germline-derived CDR1 and CDR2 are LGHDT and YNNKEL (reference sequence). V was cut by 7 bases and J by 2 bases, with 9 bases left in between. This CDR3 is 12 amino acids long. The CDR3 nucleotides read TGTGCCAGCACGAATGGGGCCTACGAGCAGTACTTC. Protein: CASTNGAYEQYF.

V gene TRBV10-1 combines with J gene TRBJ2-1; perhaps TRBD1 as D (6 bases). Germline CDR1 WNHNN, CDR2 SYGVQD (reference sequence). The CDR3 consists of 14 residues. Trimming shortened V by 5 bases and J by 4 bases, and 12 bases separated the two germline ends. CDR3 sequence (DNA): TGCGCCAGCAGTAGGACAGATCAATACAATGAGCAGTTCTTC. Encoded protein: CASSRTDQYNEQFF.

The CDR3 DNA sequence: TGTGCCAGCTCACCACCGTTCGCAGGGGGATACCAGTACTTC. Translation: CASSPPFAGGYQYF. The rearrangement joins TRBV18 to TRBJ2-7; 7 bases align to TRBD1. The CDR3 consists of 14 residues. Germline V gene lookup returns CDR1 KGHSH and CDR2 LQKENI. With 0 bases clipped from V and 10 bases from J, the junction kept 9 bases outside the gene matches.

The rearrangement joins TRBV6-6 to TRBJ2-3, with TRBD2 matching over 12 bases. J gave up 6 bases and V 8 bases, and 9 bases lay outside the gene matches. This CDR3 has 15 residues. Germline V gene lookup returns CDR1 MNHNY and CDR2 SVGAGI (reference sequence). DNA of the CDR3: TGTGCCAGCTCTAGCGGGGGGGCCGGGTCCGATACGCAGTATTTT. It encodes CASSSGGAGSDTQYF.

Turning to this clone: One end of the junction does not line up with germline, which may come from a read error. The chain has TRBV29-1 and TRBJ1-1, with a weak D call TRBD1 (6 bases). The CDR3 has 13 residues. The germline CDR1 and CDR2 sequences are SQVTM and ANQGSEA. DNA of the CDR3: TGCAGCGTTGTAGCAGGGGAGAACATTGAAGCTTTCTTT. Translated: CSVVAGENIEAFF.

The chain combines TRBV10-2 with TRBJ2-7; 8 bases line up with TRBD2. V shed 10 bases and J 3 bases; nucleotides not matched to a gene: 5. Germline lookup yields CDR1 WSHSY and CDR2 SAAADI. This CDR3 comprises 12 residues. The chain's CDR3 is CATRTSSYEQYF. CDR3 bases: TGCGCCACCCGGACTAGCAGCTACGAGCAGTACTTC.

Turning to this clone: The sample has other DNA sequences that encode this CDR3 too. The V and J genes are TRBV25-1 and TRBJ2-1; D remains ambiguous. Germline V gives CDR1 MGHDK, CDR2 SYGVNS. The V end was cut by 3 bases, the J end by 7 bases, with 10 bases between. The CDR3 contains 13 residues. The DNA for the CDR3 is TGTGCCAGCAGTGAGGGCGGCCGAAATGAGCAGTTCTTC. Amino acids: CASSEGGRNEQFF.

This chain links TRBV12-5 with TRBJ2-1; no clear D gene. Trimming cost V 0 bases and J 7 bases, with 13 bases left between them. Germline-derived CDR1 and CDR2 are LGHNT and FRNRAP. The CDR3 totals 15 residues. The CDR3 reads CASGLVLGKENEQFF. CDR3 nucleotides: TGTGCTAGTGGTTTGGTACTGGGCAAGGAGAATGAGCAGTTCTTC.

This chain's CDR3 is CASQLDRGAVVTQYF. DNA for the CDR3: TGTGCCAGCCAACTAGACCGGGGGGCTGTGGTGACCCAGTACTTC. The rearrangement joins TRBV6-5 to TRBJ2-5; D might be TRBD2 (7 bases). V gave up 8 bases and J gave up 7 bases, with 23 bases separating them. Per the germline V gene, CDR1 is MNHEY and CDR2 is SVGAGI. The CDR3 runs 15 residues.

The rearrangement links TRBV10-3 to TRBJ2-1; 9 nucleotides line up with TRBD2. The CDR3 contains 15 residues. After removal of 8 bases from V and 2 bases from J, the junction contained 7 bases not matched to a gene. From germline, CDR1 is ENHRY and CDR2 SYGVKD. In DNA form, the CDR3 reads TGTGCCATCTCGCGGGGGGGTAACCCCTACAATGAGCAGTTCTTC. It translates to CAISRGGNPYNEQFF.

CDR3 DNA sequence: TGTGCCAGCAGCCAACAGGGGAGTGATCAGCCCCAGCATTTT. Translating gives CASSQQGSDQPQHF. V gene TRBV27 combines with J gene TRBJ1-5; 7 nucleotides agree with TRBD1. After removal of 6 bases from V and 5 bases from J, the junction contained 7 bases not matched to a gene. The CDR3 loop spans 14 amino acids. Per the germline V gene, CDR1 is MNHEY and CDR2 is SMNVEV (reference sequence).